Listed below are T cell receptor beta chains from one sample, sequenced in a study of vaccination and CD4 T cells after COVID-19. TCRdb itself ran the PCR reads through MiXCR, one entry per CDR3 protein. This table has 6,500 to 9,000 distinct CDR3 sequences, roughly 35% appearing once. No antigen is known for these receptors. Sequencing was performed on CD4+ T cells from blood, cultured in vitro. The receptors derive from a human donor in good health. Each CDR3 is given with its conserved first and last residue. A D gene is named only where the DNA matches it firmly. Rows give clone size only sometimes, using once, few, many, or a class for an expanded clone.

J gene: TRBJ1-1
V gene: TRBV7-8
D gene: .
clone size: few
CDR3 length: 17
CDR3 protein: CASSLVWGADMNTEAFF
CDR3 DNA: TGTGCCAGCAGCTTAGTTTGGGGCGCCGACATGAACACTGAAGCTTTCTTT

J gene: TRBJ1-2
V gene: TRBV19
D gene: .
clone size: few
CDR3 length: 13
CDR3 protein: CATILWGRTGYTF
CDR3 DNA: TGTGCCACTATCCTATGGGGCAGAACTGGCTACACCTTC

J gene: TRBJ2-7
V gene: TRBV10-2
D gene: .
clone size: once
CDR3 length: 12
CDR3 protein: CASSGGFREQYF
CDR3 DNA: TGCGCCAGCAGTGGAGGTTTTCGCGAGCAGTACTTC

J gene: TRBJ1-2
V gene: TRBV5-4
D gene: TRBD1
clone size: .
CDR3 length: 14
CDR3 protein: CASSKDRGNYGYTF
CDR3 DNA: TGTGCCAGCAGCAAGGACAGGGGAAACTATGGCTACACCTTC

J gene: TRBJ2-2
V gene: TRBV5-4
D gene: .
clone size: .
CDR3 length: 12
CDR3 protein: CASSSGTGELFF
CDR3 DNA: TGTGCCAGCAGCTCTGGGACCGGGGAGCTGTTTTTT

J gene: TRBJ1-2
V gene: TRBV19
D gene: .
clone size: .
CDR3 length: 14
CDR3 protein: CASTFGQGDYGYTF
CDR3 DNA: TGTGCCAGTACCTTTGGCCAGGGCGACTATGGCTACACCTTC

J gene: TRBJ2-5
V gene: TRBV7-6
D gene: .
clone size: few
CDR3 length: 12
CDR3 protein: CASSSHQETQYF
CDR3 DNA: TGTGCCAGCAGCTCACACCAAGAGACCCAGTACTTC

J gene: TRBJ2-5
V gene: TRBV12-5
D gene: .
clone size: few
CDR3 length: 16
CDR3 protein: CASGVGQGLRGETQYF
CDR3 DNA: TGTGCTAGTGGAGTCGGGCAGGGCTTGAGAGGGGAGACCCAGTACTTC

J gene: TRBJ2-2
V gene: TRBV10-3
D gene: .
clone size: once
CDR3 length: 13
CDR3 protein: CATSVGAAGELFF
CDR3 DNA: TGTGCCACCAGTGTGGGCGCGGCCGGGGAGCTGTTTTTT

J gene: TRBJ1-5
V gene: TRBV19
D gene: .
clone size: .
CDR3 length: 14
CDR3 protein: CASNGGVGNQPQHF
CDR3 DNA: TGTGCCAGTAATGGGGGGGTTGGCAATCAGCCCCAGCATTTT

J gene: TRBJ2-5
V gene: TRBV19
D gene: .
clone size: few
CDR3 length: 13
CDR3 protein: CASSTDGQETQYF
CDR3 DNA: TGTGCCAGTAGTACCGACGGTCAAGAGACCCAGTACTTC

J gene: TRBJ2-1
V gene: TRBV6-5
D gene: TRBD2
clone size: .
CDR3 length: 16
CDR3 protein: CASSYIGGSSYNEQFF
CDR3 DNA: TGTGCCAGCAGTTACATCGGGGGGAGCTCCTACAATGAGCAGTTCTTC

J gene: TRBJ1-1
V gene: TRBV7-6
D gene: TRBD1
clone size: few
CDR3 length: 14
CDR3 protein: CASSLNRGDTEAFF
CDR3 DNA: TGTGCCAGCAGCTTAAACAGGGGAGACACTGAAGCTTTCTTT

J gene: TRBJ2-7
V gene: TRBV2
D gene: .
clone size: few
CDR3 length: 12
CDR3 protein: CASSGGVYEQYF
CDR3 DNA: TGTGCCAGCTCCGGAGGGGTTTACGAGCAGTACTTC

J gene: TRBJ2-5
V gene: TRBV7-7
D gene: TRBD2
clone size: few
CDR3 length: 16
CDR3 protein: CASSLGTSGVWETQYF
CDR3 DNA: TGTGCCAGCAGCTTAGGGACTAGCGGGGTATGGGAGACCCAGTACTTC

J gene: TRBJ1-1
V gene: TRBV5-1
D gene: .
clone size: .
CDR3 length: 13
CDR3 protein: CASSPQGWTEAFF
CDR3 DNA: TGCGCCAGCAGCCCACAGGGTTGGACTGAAGCTTTCTTT

J gene: TRBJ2-2
V gene: TRBV5-4
D gene: .
clone size: .
CDR3 length: 12
CDR3 protein: CASSLVNGELFF
CDR3 DNA: TGTGCCAGCAGCTTGGTTAACGGGGAGCTGTTTTTT

J gene: TRBJ2-7
V gene: TRBV6-2/TRBV6-3
D gene: .
clone size: .
CDR3 length: 13
CDR3 protein: CASRPPTGSEQYF
CDR3 DNA: TGTGCCAGCAGACCGCCGACAGGCTCCGAGCAGTACTTC

J gene: TRBJ1-1
V gene: TRBV5-5
D gene: .
clone size: .
CDR3 length: 15
CDR3 protein: CASSPGTGMNTEAFF
CDR3 DNA: TGTGCCAGCAGCCCGGGCACAGGCATGAACACTGAAGCTTTCTTT

J gene: TRBJ1-6
V gene: TRBV28
D gene: TRBD1
clone size: .
CDR3 length: 15
CDR3 protein: CASSLRGPPGSPLHF
CDR3 DNA: TGTGCCAGCAGTTTAAGGGGGCCTCCAGGTTCACCCCTCCACTTT

J gene: TRBJ1-6
V gene: TRBV25-1
D gene: .
clone size: .
CDR3 length: 12
CDR3 protein: CASSELYSPLHF
CDR3 DNA: TGTGCCAGCAGTGAATTGTATTCACCCCTCCACTTT

J gene: TRBJ1-1
V gene: TRBV7-9
D gene: .
clone size: few
CDR3 length: 15
CDR3 protein: CASSLEVTVNTEAFF
CDR3 DNA: TGTGCCAGCAGCTTAGAGGTGACGGTGAACACTGAAGCTTTCTTT

J gene: TRBJ2-3
V gene: TRBV29-1
D gene: .
clone size: .
CDR3 length: 16
CDR3 protein: CSVEDVPGDSTDTQYF
CDR3 DNA: TGCAGCGTTGAAGATGTCCCAGGGGATAGCACAGATACGCAGTATTTT

J gene: TRBJ1-2
V gene: TRBV5-4
D gene: .
clone size: .
CDR3 length: 13
CDR3 protein: CASSSGQWYGYTF
CDR3 DNA: TGTGCCAGCAGCTCCGGACAGTGGTATGGCTACACCTTC

J gene: TRBJ2-7
V gene: TRBV6-2/TRBV6-3
D gene: .
clone size: few
CDR3 length: 14
CDR3 protein: CASSYSGVDYEQYF
CDR3 DNA: TGTGCCAGCAGTTACTCAGGAGTGGACTACGAGCAGTACTTC

J gene: TRBJ2-3
V gene: TRBV7-2
D gene: TRBD2
clone size: .
CDR3 length: 16
CDR3 protein: CASSFSSGSGTDTQYF
CDR3 DNA: TGTGCCAGCAGCTTTAGTAGCGGGAGCGGCACAGATACGCAGTATTTT

J gene: TRBJ1-3
V gene: TRBV15
D gene: .
clone size: .
CDR3 length: 15
CDR3 protein: CATSRTGSSGNTIYF
CDR3 DNA: TGTGCCACCAGCAGAACAGGAAGCTCTGGAAACACCATATATTTT

J gene: TRBJ1-6
V gene: TRBV20-1
D gene: .
clone size: .
CDR3 length: 15
CDR3 protein: CSARGDSAPNSPLHF
CDR3 DNA: TGCAGTGCTAGAGGGGACTCCGCACCTAATTCACCCCTCCACTTT

J gene: TRBJ1-5
V gene: TRBV5-7
D gene: .
clone size: once
CDR3 length: 14
CDR3 protein: CASSLEGGNQPQHF
CDR3 DNA: TGTGCCAGCAGCTTGGAGGGCGGCAATCAGCCCCAGCATTTT

J gene: TRBJ2-1
V gene: TRBV6-1
D gene: TRBD2
clone size: .
CDR3 length: 18
CDR3 protein: CASRERLAGGPPYNEQFF
CDR3 DNA: TGTGCCAGTAGGGAGAGGCTAGCGGGAGGTCCCCCCTACAATGAGCAGTTCTTC

J gene: TRBJ1-2
V gene: TRBV6-2/TRBV6-3
D gene: TRBD1
clone size: few
CDR3 length: 15
CDR3 protein: CASRRRTGDNYGYTF
CDR3 DNA: TGTGCCAGCAGGAGACGGACAGGGGATAACTATGGCTACACCTTC

J gene: TRBJ2-7
V gene: TRBV28
D gene: TRBD2
clone size: once
CDR3 length: 18
CDR3 protein: CASSLVQGLAGLLYEQYF
CDR3 DNA: TGTGCCAGCAGTTTGGTCCAGGGACTAGCGGGACTTCTCTACGAGCAGTACTTC

J gene: TRBJ2-5
V gene: TRBV5-1
D gene: .
clone size: few
CDR3 length: 14
CDR3 protein: CASRWEQGQETQYF
CDR3 DNA: TGCGCCAGCAGGTGGGAACAGGGCCAAGAGACCCAGTACTTC

J gene: TRBJ2-5
V gene: TRBV6-1
D gene: TRBD1
clone size: few
CDR3 length: 14
CDR3 protein: CASSAGQGLVAQYF
CDR3 DNA: TGTGCCAGCAGTGCGGGACAGGGATTAGTGGCCCAGTACTTC

J gene: TRBJ1-2
V gene: TRBV2
D gene: TRBD1
clone size: few
CDR3 length: 13
CDR3 protein: CASSDRGNYGYTF
CDR3 DNA: TGTGCCAGCAGCGACAGGGGAAACTATGGCTACACCTTC

J gene: TRBJ2-7
V gene: TRBV5-3
D gene: .
clone size: .
CDR3 length: 14
CDR3 protein: CASSSSRVSYEQYF
CDR3 DNA: TGTGCCAGCAGCTCGTCAAGGGTCTCCTACGAGCAGTACTTC

J gene: TRBJ1-2
V gene: TRBV6-5
D gene: TRBD1
clone size: .
CDR3 length: 16
CDR3 protein: CASSYSARGLGYGYTF
CDR3 DNA: TGTGCCAGCAGTTACTCGGCCAGGGGGCTTGGCTATGGCTACACCTTC

J gene: TRBJ2-7
V gene: TRBV19
D gene: .
clone size: few
CDR3 length: 14
CDR3 protein: CASSTSAYSYEQYF
CDR3 DNA: TGTGCCAGTAGTACCAGCGCCTACTCCTACGAGCAGTACTTC

J gene: TRBJ2-3
V gene: TRBV6-4
D gene: .
clone size: .
CDR3 length: 14
CDR3 protein: CASSAQTSTDTQYF
CDR3 DNA: TGTGCCAGCAGTGCGCAGACCAGCACAGATACGCAGTATTTT

J gene: TRBJ2-5
V gene: TRBV7-8
D gene: .
clone size: .
CDR3 length: 18
CDR3 protein: CASSLIIWVRDLQETQYF
CDR3 DNA: TGTGCCAGCAGCTTAATAATTTGGGTCAGGGACCTCCAAGAGACCCAGTACTTC

J gene: TRBJ1-3
V gene: TRBV20-1
D gene: .
clone size: few
CDR3 length: 14
CDR3 protein: CSARARDSGNTIYF
CDR3 DNA: TGCAGTGCTAGAGCCAGAGACTCTGGAAACACCATATATTTT

J gene: TRBJ2-3
V gene: TRBV6-4
D gene: TRBD1
clone size: .
CDR3 length: 16
CDR3 protein: CASSASTGVGTDTQYF
CDR3 DNA: TGTGCCAGCAGTGCCTCGACAGGGGTCGGCACAGATACGCAGTATTTT

J gene: TRBJ2-6
V gene: TRBV19
D gene: .
clone size: .
CDR3 length: 20
CDR3 protein: CASSNLTGGRAGPGANVLTF
CDR3 DNA: TGTGCCAGTAGCAATCTCACCGGGGGGCGTGCAGGTCCTGGGGCCAACGTCCTGACTTTC

J gene: TRBJ1-4
V gene: TRBV7-8
D gene: .
clone size: .
CDR3 length: 16
CDR3 protein: CASSSRQRGTNEKLFF
CDR3 DNA: TGTGCCAGCAGCTCCCGCCAGAGGGGAACTAATGAAAAACTGTTTTTT